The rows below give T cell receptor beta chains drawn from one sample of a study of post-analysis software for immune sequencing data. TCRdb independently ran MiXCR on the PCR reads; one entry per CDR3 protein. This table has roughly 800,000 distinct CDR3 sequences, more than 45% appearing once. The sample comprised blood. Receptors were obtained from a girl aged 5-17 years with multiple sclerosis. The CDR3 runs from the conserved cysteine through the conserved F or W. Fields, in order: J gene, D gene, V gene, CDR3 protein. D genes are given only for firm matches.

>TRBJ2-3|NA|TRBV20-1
CSAKSGSADTQYF
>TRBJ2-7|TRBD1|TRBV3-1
CASSKGLAGGPYEQYF
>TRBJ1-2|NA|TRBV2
CASRPGQYGYTF
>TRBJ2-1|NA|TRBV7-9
CASSLAGYNELFF
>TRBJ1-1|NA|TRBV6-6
CASSYSTVTTEAFF
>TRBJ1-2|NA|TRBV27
CASSYGGRNYGYTF
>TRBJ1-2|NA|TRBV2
CASSEIRGDYGYTF
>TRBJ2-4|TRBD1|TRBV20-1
CSARGGQGSEEQYF
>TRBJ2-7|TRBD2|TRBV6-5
CASSYSGRATYEQYF
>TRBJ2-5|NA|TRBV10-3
CAISDRSGREQGTRTQYF
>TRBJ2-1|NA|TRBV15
CATSRDWNNEQFF
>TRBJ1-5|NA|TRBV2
CASSESGARGGNQPQHF
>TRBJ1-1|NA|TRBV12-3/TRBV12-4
CASSTGYRDAFF
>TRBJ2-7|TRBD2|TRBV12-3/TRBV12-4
CASSFGTTYEQYF
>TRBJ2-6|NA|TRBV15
CATSRGVESGSGANVLTF
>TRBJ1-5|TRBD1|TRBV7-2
CASSLQGVNQPQHF
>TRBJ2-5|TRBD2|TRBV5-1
CASRDSGLASETQYF